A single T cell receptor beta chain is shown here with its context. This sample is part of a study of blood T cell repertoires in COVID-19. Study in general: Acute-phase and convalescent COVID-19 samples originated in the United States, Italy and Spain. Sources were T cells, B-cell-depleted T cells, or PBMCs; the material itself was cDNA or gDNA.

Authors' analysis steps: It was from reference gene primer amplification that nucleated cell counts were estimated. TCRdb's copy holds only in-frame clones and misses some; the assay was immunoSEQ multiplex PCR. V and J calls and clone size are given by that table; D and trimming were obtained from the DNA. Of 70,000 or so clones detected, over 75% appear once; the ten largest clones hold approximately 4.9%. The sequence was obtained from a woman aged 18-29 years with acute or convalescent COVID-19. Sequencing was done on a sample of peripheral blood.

CDR3 sequence reads: CASRGGVRSNEKLFF. The DNA for the CDR3 is TGTGCCAGCCGTGGGGGGGTCAGATCTAATGAAAAACTGTTTTTT. This chain joins TRBV19 and TRBJ1-4; perhaps TRBD1 as D (5 bases). V was shortened by 9 bases and J by 3 bases, with 17 bases between the two germline ends. Germline assignment: CDR1 LNHDA and CDR2 SQIVND (reference sequence). CDR3 size: 15 residues.